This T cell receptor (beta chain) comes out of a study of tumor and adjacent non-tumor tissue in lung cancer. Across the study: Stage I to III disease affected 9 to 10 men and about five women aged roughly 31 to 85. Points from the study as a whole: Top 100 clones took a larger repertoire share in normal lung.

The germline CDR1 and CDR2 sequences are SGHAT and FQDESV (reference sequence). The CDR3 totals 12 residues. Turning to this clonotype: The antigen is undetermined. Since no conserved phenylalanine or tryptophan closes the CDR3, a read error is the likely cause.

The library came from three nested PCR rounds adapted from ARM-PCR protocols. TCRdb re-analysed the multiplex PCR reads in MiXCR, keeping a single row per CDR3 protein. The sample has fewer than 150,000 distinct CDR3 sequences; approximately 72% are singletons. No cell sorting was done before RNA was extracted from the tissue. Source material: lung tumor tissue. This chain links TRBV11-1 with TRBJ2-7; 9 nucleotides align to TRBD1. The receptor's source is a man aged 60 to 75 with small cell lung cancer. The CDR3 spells CTSSGQGHEQYL. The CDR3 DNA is TGTACCAGCAGCGGACAGGGGCACGAGCAGTACTTA.